This T cell receptor (beta chain) was documented in a study of blood T cell repertoires in COVID-19 (dated by TCRdb to about 2020). Concerning the study at large: Samples covering the acute and convalescent phases of COVID-19 were provided by collaborators in the United States, Italy and Spain. The repertoires were released in a freely available public database intended as a resource for research on the immune response to SARS-CoV-2. Deeply sampled blood TCRbeta repertoires from subjects exposed to, actively infected with, or recovered from COVID-19 were included in the dataset. The prospective study material was composed of cDNA or gDNA derived from T cells, B-cell-depleted T cells, or PBMCs. HLA class I and class II types, where available, came from metadata supplied by the sample provider rather than from assay-based typing. The sample metadata nearly always contained a de-identified subject ID, COVID-19 status, age in years and sex. The samples were drawn from two sources: the first 160 participants of the ongoing ImmuneRACE study, and over 1,000 subjects contributed by 6 global collaborators. The paper's findings and limits, for the study overall: The amount of clinical and demographic metadata varied by source and participant and was provided uncurated.

On this clone itself: It lacks a known antigen. Base qualities were left out, and no much larger clone turns up one base away.

The V end gives up 0 bases and the J end 2 bases, leaving 7 bases in the junction not matched to a gene. The CDR3 measures 19 amino acids from cysteine to phenylalanine. Kept here is only the CDR3 DNA, which spans 57 bases and is read in frame from base 1. CDR1 MGHRA and CDR2 YSYEKL are derived from the germline V gene. One collaborating source in Seattle enrolled patients during active infection and followed them longitudinally through the course of disease. Whole blood was collected in K2EDTA tubes by collaborating institutions according to the institutions' own protocols. For TCRbeta analysis, collaborators shipped samples as frozen whole blood, isolated PBMCs, or DNA extracted from either of those sample types. TCRbeta CDR3 regions were amplified from genomic DNA using the immunoSEQ Assay, a bias-controlled multiplex PCR. The study's own analysis went as follows. Within the assay, amplification of reference gene primers was used to estimate how many nucleated cells each sample contained. Sequence reads were collapsed and filtered to measure the absolute abundance of every unique TCRbeta CDR3 rearrangement. For each sample, productive Simpson clonality was calculated by taking the square root of Simpson's diversity index across productive rearrangements. TCRdb holds this immuneACCESS table with in-frame rearrangements only. Some clones are missing; in checked studies, unresolved V genes explain under half, and the rest has no known cause. The V and J calls and the clone size are those of that table, but D and trimming were determined from the DNA. Present in this sample are about 250,000 clones, 88% of which were seen just once. The top ten clonotypes cover roughly 6% of the sample.

The specimen sequenced was peripheral blood. The V gene is TRBV4-1 and the J gene is TRBJ2-6; TRBD1 agrees with 10 junctional bases. The sequence was collected from a woman in her twenties or thirties with COVID-19, enrolled during active disease. The sequence in DNA is TGCGCCAGCAGCCAAGATACCGGGACAGGGGTCCCTGGGGCCAACGTCCTGACTTTC. Translated, it reads CASSQDTGTGVPGANVLTF.